The present TCR beta chain was sequenced within a study of shared clonotypes between healthy human individuals. Study background: Contributing individuals were a couple of females and a few males aged 18 to 49.

Notes on the study in general: Limitation of the genetic and exposure-history diversity represented came from the few donors. Compared with clonotypes that all four donors shared, non-shared clonotypes had lower generation probabilities.

As to this clone: Its antigen is still unknown. The sample carries other DNA sequences with the same CDR3.

The assay was immunoSEQ multiplex PCR, and TCRdb's table has in-frame clones only and misses some. This sample has a few million clones, with more than 90% found just once. The CDR3 loop spans 12 amino acids. From germline, CDR1 is KGHSH and CDR2 LQKENI. V lost 3 bases and J 6 bases, leaving 8 bases between the germline ends. The chain recombines TRBV18 with TRBJ1-1; D gene uncertain. This clonotype was sampled from a man aged 18 to 30 in good health. The sequenced sample was naive CD4+ T cells sorted from blood. Subset defined: CD45RA+ positively selected. CDR3 coding DNA: TGTGCCAGCTCACCTCAACGGGCTGAAGCTTTCTTT. This encodes CASSPQRAEAFF.